The 17 T cell receptor beta chains below were found in one sample sequenced in a study of T cells in Graves' hyperthyroidism and ophthalmopathy. The source material, RNA transcripts, was used to amplify TCR beta CDR3 regions. In the first-round RT-PCR of the TCR CDR3, the HTBI primer set was used. TCRdb re-called the multiplex PCR reads with MiXCR, one entry per CDR3 protein. The sample has roughly 350,000 distinct CDR3 sequences; about 15% are singletons. Sequenced sample: blood. Source of these receptors: a woman under 40 with Graves' hyperthyroidism.

This clonotype was found many times. The V and J genes are TRBV2 and TRBJ1-1; 8 bases agree with TRBD1. V lost 7 bases and J lost 4; bases outside the gene matches: 8. The CDR3 consists of 14 residues. CDR1 is SNHLY and CDR2 is FYNNEI in the germline V gene. CDR3 sequence reads: CASTPTGESTEAFF. CDR3 nucleotide sequence: TGTGCCAGCACCCCGACAGGGGAAAGCACTGAAGCTTTCTTT.

This clonotype occurred many times. The rearrangement uses TRBV11-2 and TRBJ2-7; D is tentatively TRBD1 or TRBD2 (5 bases each). Between the trimmed V and J ends, which lost 1 base and 5 bases, there was a span of 12 bases. Germline CDR1 and CDR2: SGHAT and FQNNGV. The CDR3 spans 14 residues. CDR3 sequence reads: CASSLAGTGNEQYF. The CDR3 coding sequence is TGTGCCAGCAGCTTAGCAGGGACCGGGAACGAGCAGTACTTC.

As for this clonotype: One junction end disagrees with the germline gene, perhaps due to a read error. As DNA, the CDR3 is TGCAGTACTAGAGATTATAACCGGGGGAGCACAGATACGCAGTATTTT. This sequence encodes CSTRDYNRGSTDTQYF. The chain carries TRBV20-1 and TRBJ2-3; D is possibly TRBD2 (6 bases). This CDR3 has 16 amino acids. Germline assignment: CDR1 DFQATT and CDR2 SNEGSKA (reference sequence).

This clonotype was seen more than once but under ten times. This sequence joins TRBV3-1 and TRBJ2-3; D may be TRBD1 (5 bases). The CDR3 covers 13 residues. V shed 1 base and J shed 5 bases, with 7 bases lying between them. CDR1 is LGHDT, CDR2 YNNKEL, per germline (reference sequence). The CDR3 nucleotides are TGTGCCAGCAGCCAAGCTAGGGGAGATACGCAGTATTTT. It translates to CASSQARGDTQYF.

This clonotype has ten or more counts. CDR3 DNA: TGTGCCACCAGTGATTTGCAGGGGATGAACACCGGGGAGCTGTTTTTT. Its translation is CATSDLQGMNTGELFF. The chain employs TRBV24-1 and TRBJ2-2; a weak D match, TRBD1 (6 bases). CDR3 size: 16 residues. Germline CDR1 is KGHDR and CDR2 is SFDVKD. Trimming took off 0 bases at V and 1 base at J, with 8 bases between the two ends.

This clonotype came up a few times. This chain connects TRBV29-1 to TRBJ2-2; 14 bases are shared with TRBD2. The CDR3 is 14 residues long. The V gene's germline CDR1 is SQVTM and CDR2 ANQGSEA. V lost 5 bases and J lost 10; bases outside the gene matches: 6. CDR3 in DNA: TGCAGCGTTCCCGGGACTAGCGGGAGTGAGGAGCTGTTTTTT. Amino acids: CSVPGTSGSEELFF.

This sequence joins TRBV7-9 and TRBJ1-4; D unresolved. Germline V gene sequence: CDR1 SEHNR, CDR2 FQNEAQ (reference sequence). The germline V and J ends were trimmed by 3 bases and 8 bases, with 13 bases remaining between them. This CDR3 spans 14 amino acids. CDR3 in DNA: TGTGCCAGCAGCTTCGGGAGAAATCTCGAAAAACTGTTTTTT. Translated: CASSFGRNLEKLFF.

As to this clonotype: At one end the junction does not follow the germline gene, possibly because of a read error. The chain is built from TRBV6-5 and TRBJ2-2, with no clear D. CDR3 length equals 12 residues. Germline assignment: CDR1 MNHEY and CDR2 SVGAGI. The CDR3: CASSYRTEELFF. The CDR3 coding sequence is TGTGCCAGCAGTTACAGAACCGAGGAGCTGTTTTTT.

This clonotype was detected a few times. The V gene is TRBV20-1, the J gene TRBJ2-5; 9 bases are a match to TRBD2. V shed 3 bases and J 4 bases; nucleotides not matched to a gene: 6. In germline, CDR1 is DFQATT, CDR2 SNEGSKA (reference sequence). The CDR3 length is 14 residues. CDR3 region: CSARVSGSGETQYF. In DNA, the CDR3 is TGCAGTGCTAGGGTTAGCGGGAGCGGAGAGACCCAGTACTTC.

This clonotype was observed at least ten times. The chain joins TRBV28 to TRBJ2-7; no firm D call. Looked up from germline, CDR1 is MDHEN and CDR2 is SYDVKM. V was pared by 2 bases and J by 4 bases, with 15 bases between. CDR3 length equals 15 residues. CDR3 coding DNA: TGTGCCAGCAGTTTACGGACGGGCCTTTGGTACGAGCAGTACTTC. Protein product: CASSLRTGLWYEQYF.

The V call is TRBV24-1, the J call TRBJ2-3; a possible D gene is TRBD1 (7 bases). V was trimmed by 5 bases and J by 4 bases, leaving 21 bases between them. The CDR3 is 17 amino acids. Germline CDR1 is KGHDR and CDR2 is SFDVKD. The CDR3: CATSGPGQEGVADTQYF. The CDR3 DNA reads as TGTGCCACCAGTGGCCCAGGACAGGAGGGAGTCGCAGATACGCAGTATTTT.

This clonotype has only a few counts. The CDR3 region is CASSLGGRIKNTEAFF. The DNA for the CDR3 is TGCGCCAGCAGCTTGGGGGGGAGAATCAAGAACACTGAAGCTTTCTTT. This chain connects TRBV5-1 to TRBJ1-1, with D perhaps matching TRBD1 (5 bases). Germline loops: CDR1 SGHRS, CDR2 YFSETQ. The germline V and J ends were trimmed by 0 bases and 1 base, with 13 bases remaining between them. The CDR3 has 16 residues.

This clonotype appeared many times. The rearrangement links TRBV11-2 to TRBJ2-3; no firm D call. The germline V and J ends were trimmed by 0 bases and 10 bases, with 8 bases remaining between them. There are 12 residues in the CDR3. The germline V gene encodes CDR1 SGHAT and CDR2 FQNNGV. The DNA of the CDR3 is TGTGCCAGCAGCTTAGAGGCAGTGGCGCAGTATTTT. As protein: CASSLEAVAQYF.

The DNA of the CDR3 is TGTGCCAGCAGTTTAGCACTAGCTATAAAGACCCAGTACTTC. Its translation is CASSLALAIKTQYF. The chain links TRBV28 to TRBJ2-5; possible D gene TRBD2, 6 bases. In germline, CDR1 is MDHEN, CDR2 SYDVKM. V dropped 2 bases and J dropped 6 bases, with 13 bases sitting between them. The CDR3 consists of 14 residues.

In this sample, this clonotype turned up many times. The chain has TRBV7-9 and TRBJ1-5, with 8 bases that match TRBD1. CDR3 length: 14 residues. Germline V gene data show CDR1 as SEHNR and CDR2 as FQNEAQ (reference sequence). Trimming took 5 bases from V and 6 from J; bases not matched to a gene: 6. The CDR3 here is CASSPDRVGQPQHF. CDR3 coding DNA: TGTGCCAGCAGCCCGGACAGGGTTGGTCAGCCCCAGCATTTT. Using reference TRBV7-9 and TRBJ1-5 for the parts outside the CDR3, the full variable domain is DTGVSQNPRHKITKRGQNVTFRCDPISEHNRLYWYRQTLGQGPEFLTYFQNEAQLEKSRLLSDRFSAERPKGSFSTLEIQRTEQGDSAMYLCASSPDRVGQPQHFGDGTRLSIL.

This clonotype turned up a few times. The chain joins TRBV12-3 or TRBV12-4 to TRBJ1-2, with 9 bases identical to TRBD1. Germline trimming cut 5 bases from V and 4 bases from J; bases unmatched to any gene: 5. The CDR3 spans 14 residues. The CDR3 DNA is TGTGCCAGCAGTGGACAGGGGTTATCCTATGGCTACACCTTC. It yields the protein CASSGQGLSYGYTF.

The rearrangement joins TRBV5-6 to TRBJ2-5; TRBD1 agrees at 7 bases. The CDR3 is 13 amino acids. CDR1 and CDR2 (germline): SGHDT, YYEEEE. With V trimmed by 4 bases and J by 5 bases, 5 bases remained unmatched. This CDR3 reads CASSLDRAETQYF. Here the CDR3 DNA reads TGTGCCAGCAGCCTTGACAGGGCCGAGACCCAGTACTTC.